This is a list of T cell receptor beta chains from one sample in a study of blood T cell repertoires in COVID-19. TCRdb keeps only in-frame clones here, not all; method: immunoSEQ multiplex PCR. The sample gives around 140,000 clones, about 88% of which show up once; 15% to 20% is in the top ten. The sequenced sample was peripheral blood. These receptors all stem from a woman older than 75 with acute or convalescent COVID-19. CDR3s leave out the opening cysteine and the closing phenylalanine or tryptophan. The order of the fields is CDR3 length, J gene, V gene, CDR3 protein.

12	TRBJ1-4	TRBV11-2	ASGPQAQGGKLF
17	TRBJ2-3	TRBV18	ASSPRDRAGGTSPDTQY
14	TRBJ2-3	TRBV10-3	AISTRGAGGTDTQY
12	TRBJ1-1	TRBV5-6	ASSPRGGLTEAF
11	TRBJ2-1	TRBV7-9	ASSLHRGNEQF
14	TRBJ2-1	TRBV18	ASSPGLAGRGNEQF
13	TRBJ1-2	TRBV5-5	ASSLSGTGNGGYT
16	TRBJ1-4	TRBV11-2	ASSLQMIHLRANEKLF
12	TRBJ2-1	TRBV10-3	AISREGTWGEQF
11	TRBJ1-2	TRBV6-6	ASSLDRDLGYT
13	TRBJ2-6	TRBV15	ATSRDNSGANVLT
12	TRBJ2-7	TRBV5-1	ASSLERGSYEQY
13	TRBJ2-3	TRBV27	ASSLSSGGADTQY
15	TRBJ1-1	TRBV19	ASSLLDTASMNTEAF
12	TRBJ2-1	TRBV20-1	SASKSGGFNEQF
15	TRBJ2-1	TRBV6-2/TRBV6-3	ASSTLILAGVRNEQF
14	TRBJ2-2	TRBV4-1	ASSQGTGGRTGELF